What follows are 14 T cell receptor beta chains derived from one specimen sequenced in a study of blood T cell repertoires in COVID-19. Measured with immunoSEQ multiplex PCR; TCRdb has only the in-frame clones, and not every one. The top ten hold less than 2.5% of the sample, which has 250,000 to 350,000 clones, around 87% seen once. Sequencing used peripheral blood. The receptors stem from a woman aged 25 to 39 who had recovered from COVID-19.

The V and J genes are TRBV14 and TRBJ2-5; TRBD1 aligns across 8 bases. This CDR3 region has 14 residues. V lost 5 bases, J lost 5 bases, and 7 bases stayed unmatched. Per the germline V gene, CDR1 is SGHDN and CDR2 is FVKESK. CDR3 coding DNA: TGTGCCAGCAGCGCGTGGACAGGGATCGAGACCCAGTACTTC. Translated, it gives CASSAWTGIETQYF.

This clone turned up a few times. This sequence joins TRBV5-1 and TRBJ2-7; weak D call: TRBD1 (6 bases). This CDR3 comprises 13 residues. Trimming cost V 7 bases and J 1 base, with 12 bases left between them. Germline CDR1 is SGHRS and CDR2 is YFSETQ. The CDR3 here is CASGQGISYEQYF. The CDR3, as DNA: TGCGCCAGCGGCCAGGGGATATCCTACGAGCAGTACTTC.

The chain has TRBV6-5 and TRBJ1-1, with D unresolved. The CDR3 runs 15 residues. V was trimmed by 5 bases and J by 4 bases, leaving 17 bases between them. Germline CDR1 and CDR2: MNHEY and SVGAGI. Written as DNA, the CDR3 is TGTGCCAGCAGTCCCTTTATCGCCAGGCTCACTGAAGCTTTCTTT. Translated, it gives CASSPFIARLTEAFF.

The chain links TRBV19 to TRBJ2-6; D may be TRBD1 (6 bases). Germline V lookup: CDR1 LNHDA, CDR2 SQIVND (reference sequence). The V and J ends lost 4 bases and 0 bases respectively, with 16 bases between them. CDR3 length: 18 amino acids. The CDR3 DNA follows: TGTGCCAGTAGTAACACAGGGCGGCCACCCTCTGGGGCCAACGTCCTGACTTTC. Amino acid sequence: CASSNTGRPPSGANVLTF.

This clone appeared a few times. The V gene is TRBV3-1 (or the pseudogene TRBV3-2), the J gene TRBJ2-7, with D possibly being TRBD2 (6 bases). The CDR3 covers 15 residues. Germline V gene sequence: CDR1 LGHDT, CDR2 YNNKEL (reference sequence). Trimming cost V 0 bases and J 2 bases, with 11 bases left between them. CDR3 sequence reads: CASSQDPSATYEQYF. The DNA for the CDR3 is TGTGCCAGCAGCCAAGACCCTAGCGCGACCTACGAGCAGTACTTC.

The V call is TRBV3-1 (or the pseudogene TRBV3-2), the J call TRBJ1-5, with 7 nucleotides matching TRBD1. CDR3 size: 16 residues. V lost 1 base, J lost 3 bases, and 6 bases stayed unmatched. Germline lookup yields CDR1 LGHDT and CDR2 YNNKEL (reference sequence). Here the CDR3 DNA reads TGTGCCAGCAGCCAAGGAGTGACAGGGATCAATCAGCCCCAGCATTTT. This sequence encodes CASSQGVTGINQPQHF.

V is TRBV5-1 and J is TRBJ2-2; TRBD2 matches at 10 bases. Germline V gives CDR1 SGHRS, CDR2 YFSETQ. The trim removed 7 bases at V and 3 bases at J, leaving 6 bases unmatched. This CDR3 is 15 amino acids long. Here the CDR3 DNA reads TGCGCCAGCGCGACTGGACTAGCGGACACCGGGGAGCTGTTTTTT. Its protein is CASATGLADTGELFF.

The rearrangement links TRBV27 to TRBJ2-3; 8 nucleotides align to TRBD2. From germline, CDR1 is MNHEY and CDR2 SMNVEV (reference sequence). V lost 5 bases, J lost 5 bases, and 6 bases stayed unmatched. The CDR3 covers 14 residues. The CDR3 is CASSPGGAQDTQYF. In nucleotides, the CDR3 is TGTGCCAGCAGTCCCGGGGGGGCTCAAGATACGCAGTATTTT.

DNA of the CDR3: TGTGCCTGGAGTACCCCGAGACTTGGAAACACTGAAGCTTTCTTT. The encoded protein is CAWSTPRLGNTEAFF. The J gene is TRBJ1-1, the V gene TRBV30; D is uncertain. Trimming left V 2 bases short and J 2 bases short, with 15 bases between. CDR3 size: 15 residues. Germline V gene data show CDR1 as GTSNPN and CDR2 as SVGIG (reference sequence).

This clone was seen only once. The chain recombines TRBV7-3 with TRBJ2-1; 7 bases fit TRBD2. Germline trimming cut 4 bases from V and 4 bases from J; bases unmatched to any gene: 4. The CDR3 runs 14 residues. CDR1 is SGHTA, CDR2 FQGTGA, per germline. The CDR3 here is CASSSTSEYNEQFF. The CDR3 bases are TGTGCCAGCAGCTCCACTAGCGAGTACAATGAGCAGTTCTTC.

The chain's CDR3 is CAWSDNSYEQYF. CDR3 DNA sequence: TGTGCCTGGAGTGACAACTCCTACGAGCAGTACTTC. The chain couples TRBV30 to TRBJ2-7; unclear D gene. CDR1 and CDR2 (germline): GTSNPN, SVGIG (reference sequence). The CDR3 loop spans 12 amino acids. V lost 1 base, J lost 0 bases, and 4 bases lay in between.

The rearrangement joins TRBV7-2 to TRBJ1-4; no definite D call. V was trimmed by 8 bases and J by 5 bases, leaving 18 bases between them. This CDR3 has 15 amino acids. Germline CDR1 SGHTA, CDR2 FQGNSA. The CDR3, as DNA: TGTGCCAGCGGGTCCGTGGGAGGAGGAAATGAAAAACTGTTTTTT. Its translation is CASGSVGGGNEKLFF.

V is TRBV27 and J is TRBJ1-2; 7 bases agree with TRBD1. After removal of 6 bases from V and 7 bases from J, the junction contained 8 bases not matched to a gene. There are 13 residues in the CDR3. Germline lookup yields CDR1 MNHEY and CDR2 SMNVEV (reference sequence). CDR3 loop: CASSRRQGGGYTF. DNA of the CDR3: TGTGCCAGCAGCAGGAGACAGGGTGGTGGCTACACCTTC.

This clone turned up a few times. V is TRBV1 and J is TRBJ2-1; the table calls TRBD2, which could not be checked here. TRBV1 is a recognized pseudogene. CDR3 size: 23 residues. CDR3 sequence reads: CTSSQERCRGREFRYKGFDEQFF. The CDR3 region has the DNA TGCACCAGCAGCCAAGAGAGGTGTCGTGGGCGGGAGTTTCGGTATAAGGGTTTCGATGAGCAGTTCTTC.